Listed below are T cell receptor beta chains from one sample, sequenced in a study of technical replicates of blood from a handful of donors. The repertoire was sequenced with immunoSEQ multiplex PCR; TCRdb's copy has only in-frame clones and lacks some. This sample carries approximately 73,000 clones, about nine tenths of them seen once, and the ten largest clones take 0.3% to 0.5%. The sequencing input was T cells isolated from PBMCs. These receptors originate from a human donor in good health. Each CDR3 is given with its conserved first and last residue. The D gene is left open where the match is weak. Clone size appears in some rows only: once, few, many, or a class for an expanded clone.

abundance: .; d_gene: .; j_gene: TRBJ2-7; v_gene: TRBV4-2; CDR3aa: CASRGGQAVGEQYF; CDR3nt: TGTGCCAGCAGGGGGGGGCAGGCGGTAGGCGAGCAGTACTTC
abundance: .; d_gene: .; j_gene: TRBJ2-7; v_gene: TRBV5-4; CDR3aa: CASTGHKDDEQYF; CDR3nt: TGTGCCAGTACGGGACACAAGGACGACGAGCAGTACTTC
abundance: .; d_gene: .; j_gene: TRBJ2-1; v_gene: TRBV6-5; CDR3aa: CASSYSPSFEQFF; CDR3nt: TGTGCCAGCAGTTACTCCCCCTCCTTTGAGCAGTTCTTC
abundance: once; d_gene: TRBD1; j_gene: TRBJ2-7; v_gene: TRBV30; CDR3aa: CAWSPGRQGYEQYF; CDR3nt: TGTGCCTGGTCCCCTGGGAGACAGGGCTACGAGCAGTACTTC
abundance: .; d_gene: .; j_gene: TRBJ2-1; v_gene: TRBV5-1; CDR3aa: CASQPYPNLGPGELSSYNEQFF; CDR3nt: TGCGCCAGTCAACCTTATCCCAACTTGGGGCCAGGAGAGCTGAGCTCCTACAATGAGCAGTTCTTC
abundance: .; d_gene: TRBD2; j_gene: TRBJ2-2; v_gene: TRBV5-8; CDR3aa: CASSRPLAGGYTGELFF; CDR3nt: TGTGCCAGCAGCAGACCACTAGCGGGAGGGTACACCGGGGAGCTGTTTTTT
abundance: .; d_gene: TRBD1; j_gene: TRBJ2-1; v_gene: TRBV19; CDR3aa: CASTTPGTGGHNEQFF; CDR3nt: TGTGCCAGTACAACCCCCGGGACAGGGGGCCACAATGAGCAGTTCTTC
abundance: .; d_gene: .; j_gene: TRBJ1-3; v_gene: TRBV11-3; CDR3aa: CASSLSGTGNTIYF; CDR3nt: TGTGCCAGCAGCCTATCAGGCACTGGAAACACCATATATTTT
abundance: .; d_gene: .; j_gene: TRBJ1-1; v_gene: TRBV25-1; CDR3aa: CASSDGNRGMNTEAFF; CDR3nt: TGTGCCAGCAGTGACGGAAATAGGGGGATGAACACTGAAGCTTTCTTT
abundance: .; d_gene: TRBD1; j_gene: TRBJ1-5; v_gene: TRBV6-1; CDR3aa: CASSGTGVQDNQPQHF; CDR3nt: TGTGCCAGCAGTGGGACAGGGGTCCAGGACAATCAGCCCCAGCATTTT
abundance: few; d_gene: TRBD2; j_gene: TRBJ2-7; v_gene: TRBV27; CDR3aa: CASKVGTSRSYEQYF; CDR3nt: TGTGCCAGCAAGGTCGGGACTAGCAGGTCCTACGAGCAGTACTTC
abundance: .; d_gene: TRBD1; j_gene: TRBJ1-1; v_gene: TRBV28; CDR3aa: CASSYTGGNTEAFF; CDR3nt: TGTGCCAGCAGCTATACAGGGGGGAACACTGAAGCTTTCTTT
abundance: .; d_gene: .; j_gene: TRBJ1-2; v_gene: TRBV18; CDR3aa: CASSLREGGGYTF; CDR3nt: TGTGCCAGCTCACTGCGGGAGGGAGGCGGCTACACCTTC
abundance: .; d_gene: TRBD1; j_gene: TRBJ1-1; v_gene: TRBV5-4; CDR3aa: CASSDGQAGHTEAFF; CDR3nt: TGTGCCAGCAGCGACGGACAGGCGGGTCACACTGAAGCTTTCTTT
abundance: .; d_gene: .; j_gene: TRBJ1-1; v_gene: TRBV6-5; CDR3aa: CASSYFRMGPNTEAFF; CDR3nt: TGTGCCAGCAGTTACTTCCGGATGGGCCCGAACACTGAAGCTTTCTTT
abundance: .; d_gene: TRBD2; j_gene: TRBJ2-1; v_gene: TRBV6-4; CDR3aa: CASSSGSSYNEQFF; CDR3nt: TGTGCCAGCAGTAGCGGGAGCTCCTACAATGAGCAGTTCTTC
abundance: .; d_gene: .; j_gene: TRBJ1-1; v_gene: TRBV18; CDR3aa: CASSESPNTEAFF; CDR3nt: TGTGCCAGCTCAGAGTCCCCGAACACTGAAGCTTTCTTT
abundance: .; d_gene: TRBD1; j_gene: TRBJ2-7; v_gene: TRBV5-6; CDR3aa: CASSLWTGGEQYF; CDR3nt: TGTGCCAGCAGCTTGTGGACAGGGGGCGAGCAGTACTTC
abundance: .; d_gene: .; j_gene: TRBJ1-2; v_gene: TRBV11-2; CDR3aa: CASSNSLHINYGYTF; CDR3nt: TGTGCCAGCAGCAATTCCTTACACATCAACTATGGCTACACCTTC
abundance: .; d_gene: .; j_gene: TRBJ2-3; v_gene: TRBV6-4; CDR3aa: CASQADGDTQYF; CDR3nt: TGTGCCAGCCAAGCGGACGGAGATACGCAGTATTTT
abundance: .; d_gene: .; j_gene: TRBJ2-7; v_gene: TRBV6-6; CDR3aa: CASSYSAGEGYEQYF; CDR3nt: TGTGCCAGCAGTTATAGCGCAGGGGAAGGCTACGAGCAGTACTTC